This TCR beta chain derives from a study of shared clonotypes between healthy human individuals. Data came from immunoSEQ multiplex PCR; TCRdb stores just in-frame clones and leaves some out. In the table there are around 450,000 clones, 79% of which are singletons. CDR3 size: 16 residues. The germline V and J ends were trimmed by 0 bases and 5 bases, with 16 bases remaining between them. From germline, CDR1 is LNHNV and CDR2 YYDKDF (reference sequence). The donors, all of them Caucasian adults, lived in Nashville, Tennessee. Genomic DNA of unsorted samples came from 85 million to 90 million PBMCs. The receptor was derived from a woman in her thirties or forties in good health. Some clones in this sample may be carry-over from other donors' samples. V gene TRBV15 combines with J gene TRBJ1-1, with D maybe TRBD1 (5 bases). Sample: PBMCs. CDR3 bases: TGTGCCACCAGCAGAGAGGGGGGACGCCGGGGGACTGAAGCTTTCTTT. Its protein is CATSREGGRRGTEAFF.